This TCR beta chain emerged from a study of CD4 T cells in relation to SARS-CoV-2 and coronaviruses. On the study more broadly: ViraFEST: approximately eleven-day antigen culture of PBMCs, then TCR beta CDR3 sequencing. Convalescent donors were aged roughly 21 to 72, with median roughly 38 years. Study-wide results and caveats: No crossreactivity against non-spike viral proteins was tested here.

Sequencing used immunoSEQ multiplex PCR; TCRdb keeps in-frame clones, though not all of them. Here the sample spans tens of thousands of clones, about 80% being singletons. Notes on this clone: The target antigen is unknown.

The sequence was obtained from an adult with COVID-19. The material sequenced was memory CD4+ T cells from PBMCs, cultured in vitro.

The CDR3 DNA reads as TGTGCCAGCAGCCAGATGGACAGGGTGAACGGCGGCTACACCTTC. Protein sequence: CASSQMDRVNGGYTF. The chain recombines TRBV3-1 (or the pseudogene TRBV3-2) with TRBJ1-2, with 8 positions matching TRBD1. CDR1 LGHDT and CDR2 YNNKEL come from the germline V gene (reference sequence). The CDR3 is made up of 15 amino acids. V was pared by 3 bases and J by 8 bases, with 11 bases of the junction left unmatched.